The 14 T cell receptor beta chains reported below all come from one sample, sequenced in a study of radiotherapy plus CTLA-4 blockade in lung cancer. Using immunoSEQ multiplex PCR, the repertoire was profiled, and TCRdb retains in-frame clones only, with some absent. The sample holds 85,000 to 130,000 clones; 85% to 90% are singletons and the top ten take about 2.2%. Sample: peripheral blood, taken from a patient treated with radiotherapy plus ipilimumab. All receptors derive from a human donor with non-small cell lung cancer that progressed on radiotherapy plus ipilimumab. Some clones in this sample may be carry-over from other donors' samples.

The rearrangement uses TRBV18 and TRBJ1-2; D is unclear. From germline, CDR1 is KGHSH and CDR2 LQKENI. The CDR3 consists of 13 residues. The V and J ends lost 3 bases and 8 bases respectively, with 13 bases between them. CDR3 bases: TGTGCCAGCTCACCTAGCAAGGGAGGCGGCTACACCTTC. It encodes CASSPSKGGGYTF.

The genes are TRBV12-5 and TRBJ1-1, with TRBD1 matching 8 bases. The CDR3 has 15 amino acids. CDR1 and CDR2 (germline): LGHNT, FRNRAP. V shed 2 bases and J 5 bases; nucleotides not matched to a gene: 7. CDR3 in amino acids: CASGLPDRGETEAFF. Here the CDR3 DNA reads TGTGCTAGTGGTTTGCCTGACAGGGGTGAGACTGAAGCTTTCTTT.

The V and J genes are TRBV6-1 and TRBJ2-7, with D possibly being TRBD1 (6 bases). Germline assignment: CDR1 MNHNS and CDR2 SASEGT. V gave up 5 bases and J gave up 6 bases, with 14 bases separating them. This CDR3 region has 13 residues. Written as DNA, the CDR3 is TGTGCCAGCAGTCAGGGGACGGTTGTCGAGCAGTACTTC. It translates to CASSQGTVVEQYF.

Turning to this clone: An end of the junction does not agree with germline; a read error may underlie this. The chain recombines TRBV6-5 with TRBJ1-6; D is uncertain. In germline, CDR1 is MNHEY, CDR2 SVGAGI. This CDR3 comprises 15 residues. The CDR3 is CASSYLPGLGSPLHF. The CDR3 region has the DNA TGTGCCAGCAGCTACTTACCAGGCCTGGGTTCACCCCTCCACTTT.

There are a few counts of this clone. CDR3 amino acids: CATRLSGGHEQYF. The CDR3, as DNA: TGTGCCACCAGGTTGTCGGGGGGCCACGAGCAGTACTTC. The chain recombines TRBV27 with TRBJ2-7; D possibly corresponds to TRBD2 (7 bases). The CDR3 sequence is 13 residues long. The V gene's germline CDR1 is MNHEY and CDR2 SMNVEV (reference sequence). Trimming shortened V by 10 bases and J by 5 bases, and 18 bases separated the two germline ends.

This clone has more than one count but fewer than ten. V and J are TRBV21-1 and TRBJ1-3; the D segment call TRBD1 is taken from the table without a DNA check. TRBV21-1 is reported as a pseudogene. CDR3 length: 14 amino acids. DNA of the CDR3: TGTGCCAGCAGCCACAGGGGAGCAGGAAACACCATATATTTT. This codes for CASSHRGAGNTIYF.

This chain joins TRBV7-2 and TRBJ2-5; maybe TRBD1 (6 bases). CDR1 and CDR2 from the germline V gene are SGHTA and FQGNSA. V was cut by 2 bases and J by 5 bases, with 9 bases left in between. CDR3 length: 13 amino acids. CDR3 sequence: CASSLQRGETQYF. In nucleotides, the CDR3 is TGTGCCAGCAGCTTACAAAGGGGGGAGACCCAGTACTTC.

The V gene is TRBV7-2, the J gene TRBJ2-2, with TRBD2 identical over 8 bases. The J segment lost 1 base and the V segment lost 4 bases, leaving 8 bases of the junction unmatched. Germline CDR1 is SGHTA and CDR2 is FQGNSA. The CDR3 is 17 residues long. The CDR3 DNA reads TGTGCCAGCAGCTCGAAGGCGGGGGGCCTGAACACCGGGGAGCTGTTTTTT. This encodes CASSSKAGGLNTGELFF.

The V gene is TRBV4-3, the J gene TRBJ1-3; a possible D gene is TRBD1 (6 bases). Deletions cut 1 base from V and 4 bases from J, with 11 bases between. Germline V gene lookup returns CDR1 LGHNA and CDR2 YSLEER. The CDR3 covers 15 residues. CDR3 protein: CASSQVGALGNTIYF. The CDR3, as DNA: TGCGCCAGCAGCCAAGTGGGGGCGCTGGGAAACACCATATATTTT.

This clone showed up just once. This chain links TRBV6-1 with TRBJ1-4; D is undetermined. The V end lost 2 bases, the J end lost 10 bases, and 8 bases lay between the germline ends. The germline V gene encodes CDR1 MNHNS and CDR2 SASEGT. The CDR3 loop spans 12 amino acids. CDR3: CASSERSVKLFF. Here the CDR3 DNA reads TGTGCCAGCAGTGAACGCTCCGTAAAACTGTTTTTT.

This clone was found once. CDR3 loop: CASSLKGTRINEQFF. As DNA, the CDR3 is TGTGCCAGCAGCTTAAAAGGGACTAGGATCAATGAGCAGTTCTTC. The chain couples TRBV7-3 to TRBJ2-1; 8 nucleotides agree with TRBD2. The CDR3 length is 15 residues. Germline loops: CDR1 SGHTA, CDR2 FQGTGA. V shed 1 base, J shed 6 bases, and the junction held 5 bases outside the gene matches.

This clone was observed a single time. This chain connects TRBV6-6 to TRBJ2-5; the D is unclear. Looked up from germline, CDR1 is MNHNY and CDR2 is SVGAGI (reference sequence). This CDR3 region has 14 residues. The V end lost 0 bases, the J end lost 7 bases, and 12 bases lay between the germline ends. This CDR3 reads CASSYSSQPGTQYF. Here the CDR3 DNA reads TGTGCCAGCAGTTACTCGAGCCAGCCAGGGACCCAGTACTTC.

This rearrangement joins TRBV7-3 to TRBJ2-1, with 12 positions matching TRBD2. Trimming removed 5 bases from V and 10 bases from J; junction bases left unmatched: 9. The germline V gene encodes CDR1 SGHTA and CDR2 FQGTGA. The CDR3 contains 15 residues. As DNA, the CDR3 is TGTGCCAGCAGCCCAACTAGCGGGGGGTTTTGGGAGCAGTTCTTC. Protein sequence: CASSPTSGGFWEQFF.

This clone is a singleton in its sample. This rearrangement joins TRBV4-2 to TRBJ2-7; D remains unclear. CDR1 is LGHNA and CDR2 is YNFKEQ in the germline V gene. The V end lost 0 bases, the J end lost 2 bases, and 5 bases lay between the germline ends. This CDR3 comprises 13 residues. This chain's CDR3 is CASSQEIAYEQYF. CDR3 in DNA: TGTGCCAGCAGCCAAGAGATAGCCTACGAGCAGTACTTC.